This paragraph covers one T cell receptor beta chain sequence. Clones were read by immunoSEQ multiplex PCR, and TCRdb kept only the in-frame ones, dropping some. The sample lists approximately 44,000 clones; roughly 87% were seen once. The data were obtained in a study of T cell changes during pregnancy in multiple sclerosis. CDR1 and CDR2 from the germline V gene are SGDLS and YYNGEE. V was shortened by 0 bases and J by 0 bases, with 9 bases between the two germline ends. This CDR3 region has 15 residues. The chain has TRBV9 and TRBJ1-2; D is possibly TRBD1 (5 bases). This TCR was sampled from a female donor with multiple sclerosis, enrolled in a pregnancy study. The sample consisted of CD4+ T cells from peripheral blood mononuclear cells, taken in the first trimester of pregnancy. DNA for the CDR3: TGTGCCAGCAGCGTAGCAGGGCTAGCTAACTATGGCTACACCTTC. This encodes CASSVAGLANYGYTF.